This T cell receptor (beta chain) stems from a study of CXCR3-negative and CXCR3-positive naive CD8 T cells (dated by TCRdb to between 2018 and 2021). For the study in its entirety: In total, roughly 140 million TRB reads were obtained, which works out to roughly 1.5 +/- 0.3 million reads per library. Diversity and physicochemical repertoire analyses were performed on 11 donors pooled from two independent experiments. The TRBV-TRBJ cluster analysis covered naive subsets from about 5 donors and memory cells from 3 donors.

Of note for this clonotype: Its recognized antigen is unknown.

Each CD8+ T cell subset was flow-sorted in triplicate, and some 310,000 cells per subset were placed directly into RLT lysis buffer. To exclude memory contaminants, naive CD8+ T cells were stringently defined as CD45RO-CCR7+CD27+CD95-. Peripheral blood mononuclear cells were isolated from buffy coats by standard density gradient centrifugation. A FACSAria III was used to flow-sort naive CXCR3-negative and CXCR3-positive CD8+ T cells. An RNeasy Mini Kit was used to extract total RNA from the sorted cells. Measured from the cysteine to the phenylalanine, the CDR3 is 18 residues long. DNA is not recorded here. CDR1 and CDR2 are read off the germline V gene (reference sequence) as GTSNPN and SVGIG. Sequencing was carried out with a NextSeq 550. The Human TCR Profiling Kit (MiLaboratory) was used to make UMI-labeled 5' RACE TRB cDNA libraries. cDNA synthesis used the entire amount of extracted RNA, and PCR amplification then used the entire amount of cDNA produced. The libraries were made side by side, with each library going through the same number of PCR cycles. As for how the authors treated the data: With a minimum of two reads required per UMI, MIGEC and MiXCR pulled out about 52,000 +/- 9,100 unique UMI-labeled TRB cDNA molecules from each library. Each library averaged around 42,000 +/- 9,900 functional in-frame TRB CDR3 nucleotide clonotypes without stop codons. After downsampling to 5000 UMI-labeled TRB molecules per sample, diversity metrics, including normalized Shannon-Wiener and Chao1, were computed in VDJtools. VDJtools was used to calculate clonotype-size-weighted physicochemical properties of the central five CDR3 residues, namely interaction energy, strength, volume and Kidera factor 4. TCRdb reprocessed the reads, and each CDR3 protein sequence is entered once, without DNA. None of the V and J calls come from the authors' own analysis; TCRdb made them. The sample table holds 70,000 to 95,000 distinct CDR3 sequences. Of the sample, approximately 1.7% is held by the ten largest clones.

Results and caveats for the whole study, not just this receptor: TRBV-TRBJ usage was similar between naive CXCR3-negative and CXCR3-positive cells from the same donor, while memory cells showed distinct patterns. TRB CDR3s from CXCR3-positive naive cells showed higher hydrophobicity (lower Kidera factor 4), lower energy, and higher strength and volume indices than CXCR3-negative naive cells. Freshly isolated PBMCs were used for most assays because CXCR3 expression partially decreased after cryopreservation. Surface CD5, linked to self-reactivity in mice, was comparable between naive subsets; TCR interaction strength was therefore also inferred from TRB CDR3 physicochemical properties. Both naive subsets had comparably high repertoire diversity, while memory CD8+ T cells had much lower repertoire diversity.

The source material was naive CXCR3- CD8+ T cells from blood. The cell subset or site label for this specimen denotes: CD45RO-CCR7+CD27+CD95- naive CD8+ T cells lacking CXCR3 (TNR3-). The chain was built from TRBV30 and TRBJ2-5; without DNA, the TCRdb call of TRBD2 cannot be checked. This TCR was recovered from a human donor in good health. Some clones in this sample may be carry-over from other donors' samples. The CDR3 loop reads CAWSVMGPLAGYQETQYF. The full variable domain, completed from the reference TRBV30 and TRBJ2-5 proteins outside the CDR3, reads SQTIHQWPATLVQPVGSPLSLECTVEGTSNPNLYWYRQAAGRGLQLLFYSVGIGQISSEVPQNLSASRPQDRQFILSSKKLLLSDSGFYLCAWSVMGPLAGYQETQYFGPGTRLLVL.